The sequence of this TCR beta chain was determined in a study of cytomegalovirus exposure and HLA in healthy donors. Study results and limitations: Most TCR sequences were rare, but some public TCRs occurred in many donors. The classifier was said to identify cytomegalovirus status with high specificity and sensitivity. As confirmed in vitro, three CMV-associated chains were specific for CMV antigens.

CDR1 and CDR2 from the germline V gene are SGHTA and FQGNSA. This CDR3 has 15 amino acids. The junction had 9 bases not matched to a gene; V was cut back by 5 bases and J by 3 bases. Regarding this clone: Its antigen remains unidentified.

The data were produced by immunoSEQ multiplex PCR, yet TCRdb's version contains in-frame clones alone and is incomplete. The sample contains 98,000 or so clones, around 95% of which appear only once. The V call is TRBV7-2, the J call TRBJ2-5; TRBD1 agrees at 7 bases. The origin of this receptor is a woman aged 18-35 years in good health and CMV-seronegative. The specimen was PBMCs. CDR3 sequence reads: CASSRPTGVEETQYF. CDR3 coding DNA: TGTGCCAGCAGCCGCCCCACAGGGGTGGAAGAGACCCAGTACTTC.